This T cell receptor (beta chain) was observed in a study of blood T cell repertoires in COVID-19. Background on the study: Samples taken during acute and convalescent COVID-19 were collected in the United States, Italy and Spain. In each case, the material was cDNA or gDNA derived from T cells, B-cell-depleted T cells, or PBMCs.

Per the authors' pipeline: Amplifying reference gene primers gave estimates of nucleated cell counts. Generated by immunoSEQ multiplex PCR, the TCRdb table keeps only in-frame clones and is missing some. Clone size and V and J calls were adopted from that table, with D and trimming inferred from the DNA. The data contain about 50,000 clones, 70% to 85% of them singletons. The CDR3 spans 15 residues. Trimming pared 2 bases from V and 8 bases from J, leaving 16 bases between. Germline assignment: CDR1 SGHVS and CDR2 FQNEAQ. This receptor was obtained from a man aged 65 to 85 with active COVID-19. The sample consisted of peripheral blood. V and J are TRBV7-8 and TRBJ2-1, with D possibly being TRBD1 (6 bases). CDR3 sequence reads: CASSLNRAVGYEQFF. CDR3 nucleotide sequence: TGTGCCAGCAGCTTAAACAGGGCGGTTGGGTATGAGCAGTTCTTC.